The rows below give T cell receptor beta chains drawn from one sample of a study of T cells in Graves' hyperthyroidism and ophthalmopathy. TCRdb re-derived calls from the multiplex PCR reads in MiXCR, one entry per CDR3 protein. The table shows 500,000 to 600,000 distinct CDR3 sequences, with approximately 44% occurring only once. The sequenced sample was peripheral blood or thyroid tissue (not recorded which). These receptors all stem from an adult woman with Graves' disease, either hyperthyroidism or ophthalmopathy (not recorded which). CDR3s leave out the opening cysteine and the closing phenylalanine or tryptophan. A D gene is named only where the DNA matches it firmly.

d_call: .; j_call: TRBJ2-2; v_call: TRBV7-6; cdr3_aa: ASSLSHTGELF
d_call: .; j_call: TRBJ1-6; v_call: TRBV28; cdr3_aa: ASSYGGSPLH
d_call: TRBD1; j_call: TRBJ2-3; v_call: TRBV20-1; cdr3_aa: SAKQTGRTDTQY
d_call: .; j_call: TRBJ2-2; v_call: TRBV20-1; cdr3_aa: SARDHFISGETGELF
d_call: .; j_call: TRBJ2-7; v_call: TRBV10-2; cdr3_aa: ASSEAGFDEQY
d_call: .; j_call: TRBJ1-4; v_call: TRBV5-1; cdr3_aa: ASTLTGENEKLF
d_call: .; j_call: TRBJ2-7; v_call: TRBV10-2; cdr3_aa: ASSETSVVNSVQY
d_call: TRBD1; j_call: TRBJ1-2; v_call: TRBV7-9; cdr3_aa: ASSQGDRNYGYT
d_call: .; j_call: TRBJ1-1; v_call: TRBV7-8; cdr3_aa: ASSLVLGDTEAF
d_call: .; j_call: TRBJ1-5; v_call: TRBV27; cdr3_aa: ASSAMAGKGQPQH
d_call: .; j_call: TRBJ2-7; v_call: TRBV7-9; cdr3_aa: ASGLVVRNPTGEQY
d_call: .; j_call: TRBJ2-7; v_call: TRBV10-1; cdr3_aa: ASSTGTQPYEQY
d_call: .; j_call: TRBJ2-7; v_call: TRBV7-9; cdr3_aa: ASSGTFGLSYEQY
d_call: .; j_call: TRBJ1-2; v_call: TRBV29-1; cdr3_aa: SVEWGSYGYT
d_call: TRBD1; j_call: TRBJ1-3; v_call: TRBV10-3; cdr3_aa: AIRSAGEGQTGNTIY
d_call: TRBD1; j_call: TRBJ1-5; v_call: TRBV5-1; cdr3_aa: ASSLLGQGSNQPQH
d_call: TRBD1; j_call: TRBJ2-5; v_call: TRBV24-1; cdr3_aa: ATSDRGQALQETQY
d_call: TRBD2; j_call: TRBJ2-5; v_call: TRBV5-5; cdr3_aa: ASSLASGRIQETQY
d_call: .; j_call: TRBJ1-2; v_call: TRBV29-1; cdr3_aa: SVEYDLVGVFT
d_call: TRBD1; j_call: TRBJ1-2; v_call: TRBV5-1; cdr3_aa: ASSAGQVTYGYT
d_call: .; j_call: TRBJ2-2; v_call: TRBV28; cdr3_aa: ASGGTTGGELF
d_call: .; j_call: TRBJ2-7; v_call: TRBV10-3; cdr3_aa: AISEFGVSSYEQY
d_call: .; j_call: TRBJ2-5; v_call: TRBV10-3; cdr3_aa: AISESVGMMETQY
d_call: TRBD1; j_call: TRBJ1-4; v_call: TRBV20-1; cdr3_aa: SASRGRQLF
d_call: TRBD1; j_call: TRBJ1-6; v_call: TRBV5-4; cdr3_aa: ASSFRTGDNSPLH
d_call: .; j_call: TRBJ2-7; v_call: TRBV4-2; cdr3_aa: ASSPGLLYEQY
d_call: .; j_call: TRBJ1-6; v_call: TRBV7-9; cdr3_aa: ASSSTTGQNSPLH
d_call: .; j_call: TRBJ1-4; v_call: TRBV29-1; cdr3_aa: SVGGADEKLF
d_call: .; j_call: TRBJ1-1; v_call: TRBV6-1; cdr3_aa: ASSVGGRIGTEAF
d_call: .; j_call: TRBJ1-5; v_call: TRBV10-2; cdr3_aa: ATGPWRASYSNQPQH
d_call: .; j_call: TRBJ1-4; v_call: TRBV20-1; cdr3_aa: SASRRVEEKLF
d_call: .; j_call: TRBJ2-3; v_call: TRBV24-1; cdr3_aa: ATSDRQVGTDTQY
d_call: TRBD1; j_call: TRBJ2-3; v_call: TRBV11-2; cdr3_aa: ASGPGQSTDTQY
d_call: .; j_call: TRBJ1-2; v_call: TRBV18; cdr3_aa: ASSPVAYGYT
d_call: .; j_call: TRBJ2-6; v_call: TRBV12-3/TRBV12-4; cdr3_aa: ASSPPTASGANVLT
d_call: .; j_call: TRBJ2-5; v_call: TRBV2; cdr3_aa: ASSLADTGNAWGSQETQY
d_call: .; j_call: TRBJ2-7; v_call: TRBV12-3/TRBV12-4; cdr3_aa: ASSPRDFPQY
d_call: TRBD2; j_call: TRBJ2-3; v_call: TRBV12-3/TRBV12-4; cdr3_aa: ASRGLAGGPRTDTQY
d_call: TRBD2; j_call: TRBJ2-6; v_call: TRBV29-1; cdr3_aa: SVEGGGGA
d_call: .; j_call: TRBJ2-2; v_call: TRBV3-1; cdr3_aa: ASSRTNRGGTGELF
d_call: .; j_call: TRBJ1-1; v_call: TRBV28; cdr3_aa: AGRRYRETEAF
d_call: TRBD1; j_call: TRBJ1-2; v_call: TRBV20-1; cdr3_aa: SARTGEELGYT
d_call: TRBD2; j_call: TRBJ2-7; v_call: TRBV7-9; cdr3_aa: ASSATGTRAYEQY
d_call: .; j_call: TRBJ1-6; v_call: TRBV12-3/TRBV12-4; cdr3_aa: ASDPGMNSPLH
d_call: .; j_call: TRBJ1-1; v_call: TRBV7-6; cdr3_aa: ASSLYRDEGAEAF
d_call: .; j_call: TRBJ2-7; v_call: TRBV12-3/TRBV12-4; cdr3_aa: ASNQGSGSYEQY
d_call: .; j_call: TRBJ1-5; v_call: TRBV20-1; cdr3_aa: SARDGPQETQH
d_call: TRBD2; j_call: TRBJ2-7; v_call: TRBV12-3/TRBV12-4; cdr3_aa: ASSSGGRLGEQY
d_call: .; j_call: TRBJ2-5; v_call: TRBV7-8; cdr3_aa: ASSLQGTSNQPQY
d_call: .; j_call: TRBJ2-2; v_call: TRBV20-1; cdr3_aa: SARRRATGELF
d_call: .; j_call: TRBJ1-1; v_call: TRBV6-5; cdr3_aa: ASSYSPRNTEAF
d_call: .; j_call: TRBJ1-1; v_call: TRBV29-1; cdr3_aa: SVEELVAF
d_call: TRBD2; j_call: TRBJ2-5; v_call: TRBV6-5; cdr3_aa: ASSLTSSGTGTQY
d_call: TRBD1; j_call: TRBJ2-7; v_call: TRBV19; cdr3_aa: ASSRGTGGSYEQY
d_call: .; j_call: TRBJ1-5; v_call: TRBV2; cdr3_aa: ASREVGKGDQPQH